These 22 T cell receptor beta chains were all obtained from the same sample, sequenced in a study of CD8+ T cells in alopecia areata. cDNA serving as the sequencing template came from extracted, reverse transcribed RNA. Only in-frame clones appear in the TCRdb table, and some are missing; sequencing was by immunoSEQ multiplex PCR. This sample yields about 190,000 clones, of which 50% to 70% are seen a single time; 14% to 15% belongs to the top ten. This material consisted of CD4+ T cells sorted from blood, taken at week 0. The receptors were sampled from a human donor with alopecia areata.

This CDR3 is CATRTGQETQYF. The CDR3 DNA sequence: TGTGCCACCCGGACAGGCCAAGAGACCCAGTACTTC. The V gene is TRBV10-3, the J gene TRBJ2-5; the match to TRBD1 covers 7 bases. J gave up 1 base and V 10 bases, and 3 bases lay outside the gene matches. Germline values: CDR1 ENHRY, CDR2 SYGVKD. The CDR3 runs to 12 residues.

The chain uses TRBV6-5 and TRBJ2-7; possibly TRBD1 for D (7 bases). CDR3 size: 13 residues. Germline CDR1 is MNHEY and CDR2 is SVGAGI. V was cut by 8 bases and J by 2 bases, with 13 bases left in between. The CDR3 region has the DNA TGTGCCAGCCGGAGGGACAGAGCCTACGAGCAGTACTTC. The encoded protein is CASRRDRAYEQYF.

In nucleotides, the CDR3 is TGCAGCGTTGCGGGGATCCTGAACACTGAAGCTTTCTTT. Translation gives CSVAGILNTEAFF. J is TRBJ1-1 and V is TRBV29-1; no reliable D call. The CDR3 runs to 13 residues. V was cut by 4 bases and J by 0 bases, with 9 bases left in between. CDR1 and CDR2 (germline): SQVTM, ANQGSEA. The whole variable domain, remainder taken from reference TRBV29-1 and TRBJ1-1, is SAVISQKPSRDICQRGTSLTIQCQVDSQVTMMFWYRQQPGQSLTLIATANQGSEATYESGFVIDKFPISRPNLTFSTLTVSNMSPEDSSIYLCSVAGILNTEAFFGQGTRLTVV.

V and J are TRBV7-9 and TRBJ2-6; 9 bases match TRBD1. Germline-derived CDR1 and CDR2 are SEHNR and FQNEAQ (reference sequence). The CDR3 has 17 amino acids. V shed 5 bases and J 2 bases; nucleotides not matched to a gene: 7. The CDR3: CASSHGTGLPGANVLTF. CDR3 bases: TGTGCCAGCAGCCACGGGACAGGGCTACCTGGGGCCAACGTCCTGACTTTC.

This rearrangement joins TRBV12-5 to TRBJ2-2; a possible D gene is TRBD2 (5 bases). Germline V lookup: CDR1 LGHNT, CDR2 FRNRAP. CDR3 length equals 14 residues. The CDR3 reads CAGRYGVNTGELFF. The DNA of the CDR3 is TGTGCCGGTCGATACGGGGTGAACACCGGGGAGCTGTTTTTT.

This clone showed up just a few times. The chain uses TRBV27 and TRBJ2-7, with TRBD2 matching over 12 bases. The CDR3 contains 15 residues. V lost 5 bases to trimming and J lost 5 bases; unmatched junction nucleotides: 7. The germline CDR1 and CDR2 sequences are MNHEY and SMNVEV (reference sequence). The CDR3 DNA sequence: TGTGCCAGCAGTGCTCGGACTAGCGGGGCAAACGAGCAGTACTTC. Translating gives CASSARTSGANEQYF.

This clone showed up just a few times. The CDR3 loop is CSVLAVQGQPQHF. CDR3 DNA: TGCAGCGTACTCGCCGTCCAGGGCCAGCCCCAGCATTTT. The chain carries TRBV29-1 and TRBJ1-5; D is perhaps TRBD1 (5 bases). CDR1 and CDR2 (germline): SQVTM, ANQGSEA. Trimming left V 6 bases short and J 7 bases short, with 16 bases between. This CDR3 comprises 13 residues.

The CDR3 DNA reads as TGTGCCAGCAGTTCCCCCCCGCCTAACAACAATGAGCAGTTCTTC. This sequence encodes CASSSPPPNNNEQFF. The chain combines TRBV27 with TRBJ2-1; D gene unclear. Germline-derived CDR1 and CDR2 are MNHEY and SMNVEV (reference sequence). Trimming shortened V by 4 bases and J by 5 bases, and 15 bases separated the two germline ends. CDR3 size: 15 residues.

The genes are TRBV30 and TRBJ2-6; the D is unclear. The CDR3 consists of 16 residues. CDR1 GTSNPN and CDR2 SVGIG come from the germline V gene (reference sequence). V was clipped by 3 bases and J by 2 bases, with 14 bases between them. CDR3 sequence: CAWREPGRAGANVLTF. For the CDR3, the DNA is TGTGCCTGGAGAGAACCAGGTAGGGCTGGGGCCAACGTCCTGACTTTC.

The chain combines TRBV6-5 with TRBJ2-7, with D tentatively TRBD2 (6 bases). Germline CDR1 is MNHEY and CDR2 is SVGAGI. The CDR3 runs 15 residues. Trimming stripped 5 bases from V and 0 bases from J, with 14 bases between. CDR3 nucleotides: TGTGCCAGCAGTCGACGACTAGGCAGCTCCTACGAGCAGTACTTC. It encodes CASSRRLGSSYEQYF.

The rearrangement uses TRBV6-1 and TRBJ1-1, with D perhaps matching TRBD1 (6 bases). The germline CDR1 and CDR2 sequences are MNHNS and SASEGT. The CDR3 has 14 residues. V lost 6 bases to trimming and J lost 4 bases, with 15 bases between them. Here the CDR3 DNA reads TGTGCCAGCAGCAGCAGGGGAATAGGCACTGAAGCTTTCTTT. It is translated as CASSSRGIGTEAFF.

This clone was counted between two and nine times. V usage is TRBV19 and J usage is TRBJ2-7, with D possibly called TRBD1 or TRBD2 (5 bases each). The germline V gene encodes CDR1 LNHDA and CDR2 SQIVND (reference sequence). The CDR3 has 15 amino acids. Trimming left V 4 bases short and J 3 bases short, with 16 bases between. The CDR3 DNA follows: TGTGCCAGTAGTAATCTCCGGGACCGAGACTACGAGCAGTACTTC. Translating gives CASSNLRDRDYEQYF.

The chain couples TRBV30 to TRBJ1-1; D gene unclear. Per germline, CDR1 GTSNPN and CDR2 SVGIG (reference sequence). Trimming took off 2 bases at V and 7 bases at J, with 8 bases between the two ends. The CDR3 contains 11 residues. CDR3 sequence: CAWSRLSEAFF. CDR3 bases: TGTGCCTGGAGTAGGTTGAGTGAAGCTTTCTTT.

The rearrangement uses TRBV30 and TRBJ1-4; D uncertain. Trimming removed 3 bases at V and 8 bases at J, with 13 bases between. Germline V lookup: CDR1 GTSNPN, CDR2 SVGIG (reference sequence). The CDR3 sequence is 13 residues long. This CDR3 reads CAWSRQASEKLFF. CDR3 DNA: TGTGCCTGGAGCCGCCAGGCGTCCGAAAAACTGTTTTTT.

V usage is TRBV5-6 and J usage is TRBJ2-3, with D perhaps matching TRBD2 (6 bases). Trimming took off 3 bases at V and 1 base at J, with 15 bases between the two ends. Looked up from germline, CDR1 is SGHDT and CDR2 is YYEEEE. The CDR3 extends over 16 amino acids. CDR3 protein: CASSSKGLAGTDTQYF. The CDR3 DNA reads TGTGCCAGCAGCTCGAAGGGACTCGCCGGCACAGATACGCAGTATTTT.

The V gene is TRBV6-5, the J gene TRBJ2-7, with 7 bases matching TRBD2. Germline loops: CDR1 MNHEY, CDR2 SVGAGI. The CDR3 consists of 14 residues. The ends lost 2 bases at V and 4 bases at J; junction bases unmatched: 5. As DNA, the CDR3 is TGTGCCAGCAGTTACCAAGCGGGAACATACGAGCAGTACTTC. Its protein product is CASSYQAGTYEQYF.

Remarks on this clone: Distinct nucleotide sequences in the sample also encode this CDR3. V is TRBV30 and J is TRBJ2-6; D call uncertain. Germline V gives CDR1 GTSNPN, CDR2 SVGIG (reference sequence). With 0 bases removed from V and 0 bases from J, the gap between germline ends came to 3 bases. The CDR3 sequence is 14 residues long. The CDR3 loop reads CAWSVGSGANVLTF. The CDR3 nucleotides are TGTGCCTGGAGTGTCGGCTCTGGGGCCAACGTCCTGACTTTC.

The rearrangement joins TRBV10-3 to TRBJ2-5; 12 positions match TRBD1. The CDR3 sequence is 13 residues long. V was clipped by 9 bases and J by 5 bases; unmatched bases: 4. CDR1 and CDR2 from the germline V gene are ENHRY and SYGVKD. CDR3 sequence reads: CAMGTGGEETQYF. The CDR3 DNA reads TGTGCCATGGGGACAGGGGGCGAGGAGACCCAGTACTTC.

V and J are TRBV7-2 and TRBJ1-1; D is possibly TRBD1 (5 bases). The CDR3 covers 15 residues. Germline assignment: CDR1 SGHTA and CDR2 FQGNSA. Trimming pared 5 bases from V and 3 bases from J, leaving 16 bases between. Written as DNA, the CDR3 is TGTGCCAGCAGCCCAACATTCGGACACGACACTGAAGCTTTCTTT. This codes for CASSPTFGHDTEAFF.

V and J are TRBV7-3 and TRBJ2-3, with 9 bases that match TRBD2. This CDR3 contains 15 residues. The ends lost 5 bases at V and 4 bases at J; junction bases unmatched: 7. Germline V gives CDR1 SGHTA, CDR2 FQGTGA. Written as DNA, the CDR3 is TGTGCCAGCAGCATCATAGCGGGGGCCCCAGATACGCAGTATTTT. Amino acid sequence: CASSIIAGAPDTQYF.

This chain links TRBV5-6 with TRBJ2-6; weak D call: TRBD1 (5 bases). Trimming left V 4 bases short and J 0 bases short, with 11 bases between. Germline V lookup: CDR1 SGHDT, CDR2 YYEEEE. CDR3 length: 16 residues. The CDR3: CASSPGYPSGANVLTF. The CDR3 DNA sequence: TGTGCCAGCAGCCCAGGGTACCCCTCTGGGGCCAACGTCCTGACTTTC.

This clone was seen more than once but under ten times. The chain employs TRBV9 and TRBJ1-2, with 8 positions matching TRBD1. The CDR3 is made up of 15 amino acids. CDR1 is SGDLS, CDR2 YYNGEE, per germline. V shed 0 bases, J shed 4 bases, and the junction held 5 bases outside the gene matches. The chain's CDR3 is CASSVVTGGGYGYTF. Here the CDR3 DNA reads TGTGCCAGCAGCGTAGTCACAGGGGGTGGCTATGGCTACACCTTC.